This entry concerns a single TCR beta chain. The CDR3 has 13 residues. V was pared by 6 bases and J by 5 bases, with 13 bases between. The sample is drawn from a study of control samples from healthy donors and cancer patients. Using immunoSEQ multiplex PCR, the repertoire was profiled, and TCRdb retains in-frame clones only, with some absent. Among around 150,000 clones listed, about 94% were seen once. Material: PBMCs. This receptor was identified in a man between 60 and 75 years old with colorectal cancer. The rearrangement links TRBV12-3 or TRBV12-4 to TRBJ2-5; D is possibly TRBD1 (6 bases). CDR3 region: CASRWGPRETQYF. The CDR3 bases are TGTGCCAGCAGGTGGGGGCCACGGGAGACCCAGTACTTC.